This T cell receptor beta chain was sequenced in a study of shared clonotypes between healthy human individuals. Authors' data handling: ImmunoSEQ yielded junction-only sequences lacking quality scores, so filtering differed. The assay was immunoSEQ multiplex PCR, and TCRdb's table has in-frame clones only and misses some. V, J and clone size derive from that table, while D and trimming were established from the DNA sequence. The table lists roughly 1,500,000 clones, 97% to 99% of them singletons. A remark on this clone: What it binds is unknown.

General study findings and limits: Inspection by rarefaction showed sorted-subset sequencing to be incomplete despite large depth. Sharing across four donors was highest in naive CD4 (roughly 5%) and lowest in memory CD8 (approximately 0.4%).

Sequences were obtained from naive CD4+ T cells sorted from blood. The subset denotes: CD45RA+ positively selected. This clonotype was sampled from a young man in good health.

This chain's CDR3 is CASSQFFSGNTGELFF. The CDR3, as DNA: TGTGCCAGCAGCCAATTCTTTAGCGGCAACACCGGGGAGCTGTTTTTT. The chain joins TRBV14 to TRBJ2-2; a possible D gene is TRBD2 (6 bases). This CDR3 contains 16 residues. Per the germline V gene, CDR1 is SGHDN and CDR2 is FVKESK. Trimming took 2 bases from V and 2 from J, leaving 12 bases between them.